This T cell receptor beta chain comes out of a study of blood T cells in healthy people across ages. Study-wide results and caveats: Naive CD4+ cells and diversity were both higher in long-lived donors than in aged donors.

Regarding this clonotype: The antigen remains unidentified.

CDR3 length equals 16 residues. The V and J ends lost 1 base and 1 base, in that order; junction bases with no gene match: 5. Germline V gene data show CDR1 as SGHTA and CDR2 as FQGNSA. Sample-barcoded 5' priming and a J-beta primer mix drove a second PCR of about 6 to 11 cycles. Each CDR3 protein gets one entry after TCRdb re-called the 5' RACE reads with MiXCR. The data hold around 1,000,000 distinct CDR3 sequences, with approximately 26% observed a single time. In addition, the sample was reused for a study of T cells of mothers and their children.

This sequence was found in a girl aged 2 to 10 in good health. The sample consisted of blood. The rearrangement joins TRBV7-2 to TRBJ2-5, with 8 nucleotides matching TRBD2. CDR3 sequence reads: CASSLGSGSSQETQYF. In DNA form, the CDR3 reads TGTGCCAGCAGCTTAGGGAGCGGGAGTTCCCAAGAGACCCAGTACTTC.